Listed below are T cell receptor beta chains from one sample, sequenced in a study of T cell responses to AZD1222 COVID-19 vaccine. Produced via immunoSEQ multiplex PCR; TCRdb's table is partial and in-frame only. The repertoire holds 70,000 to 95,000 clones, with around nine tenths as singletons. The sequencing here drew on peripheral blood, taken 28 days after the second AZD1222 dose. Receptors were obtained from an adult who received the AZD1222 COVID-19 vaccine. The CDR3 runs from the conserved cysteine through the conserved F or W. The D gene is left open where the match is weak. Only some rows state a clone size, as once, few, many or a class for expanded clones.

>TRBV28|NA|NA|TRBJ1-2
TGTGCCAGCAGTCCGATCAGGGGCGCCGGCTATGGCTACACCTTC
CASSPIRGAGYGYTF
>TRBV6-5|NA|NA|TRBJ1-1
TGTGCCAGCAGCTCCGACCCCTTCGGAGCTTTCTTT
CASSSDPFGAFF
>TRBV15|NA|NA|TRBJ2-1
TGTGCCACCAGCAGAGATCACGGTGAGCAGTTCTTC
CATSRDHGEQFF
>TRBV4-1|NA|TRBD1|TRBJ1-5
TGCGCCAGCAGCCATCAGAGGACAGGGAATCAGCCCCAGCATTTT
CASSHQRTGNQPQHF
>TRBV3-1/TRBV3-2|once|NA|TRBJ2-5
TGTGCCAGCAGCCTACTACAGCGACAGACCCAGTACTTC
CASSLLQRQTQYF
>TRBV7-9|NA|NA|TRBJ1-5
TGTGCCAGCAGCTTAGGGGGCCTGTGGGGGAATCAGCCCCAGCATTTT
CASSLGGLWGNQPQHF
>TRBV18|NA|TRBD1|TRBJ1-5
TGTGCCAGCTCACCCCGACAGGGTGATCAGCCCCAGCATTTT
CASSPRQGDQPQHF
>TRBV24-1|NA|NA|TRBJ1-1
TGTGCCACCAGGGGTGGGTTAGGGCGAACCACTGAAGCTTTCTTT
CATRGGLGRTTEAFF
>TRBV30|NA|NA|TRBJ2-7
TGTGCCTGGAGTGCCCCCGGGGAGCGGGTCTCCTACGAGCAGTACTTC
CAWSAPGERVSYEQYF
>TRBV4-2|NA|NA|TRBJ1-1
TGTGCCAGCTCTGTTAGACGGAACACTGAAGCTTTCTTT
CASSVRRNTEAFF
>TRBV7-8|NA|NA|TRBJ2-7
TGTGCCAGCAGAACTCGAAGCTCCTACGAGCAGTACTTC
CASRTRSSYEQYF
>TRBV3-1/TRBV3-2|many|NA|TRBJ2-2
TGTGCCAGCAGCCAACTAGCGAACACCGGGGAGCTGTTTTTT
CASSQLANTGELFF
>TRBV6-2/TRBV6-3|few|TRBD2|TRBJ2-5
TGTGCCAGCAGTTCTGTGATAGCGGGAGGGCCTGGGGTAGAGACCCAGTACTTC
CASSSVIAGGPGVETQYF
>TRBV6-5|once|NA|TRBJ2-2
TGTGCCAGTAGGGACACCGGGGAGCTGTTTTTT
CASRDTGELFF
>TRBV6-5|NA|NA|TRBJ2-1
TGTGCCAGCAGTTACGAGAGGAAAGTCTACAATGAGCAGTTCTTC
CASSYERKVYNEQFF
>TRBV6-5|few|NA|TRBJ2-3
TGTGCCAGCAGTTACTCGATACCGGTCACAGATACGCAGTATTTT
CASSYSIPVTDTQYF
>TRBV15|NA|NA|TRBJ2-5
TGTGCCACCAGCAGAGATGGGGCCGGGTGGGTGACCCAGTACTTC
CATSRDGAGWVTQYF
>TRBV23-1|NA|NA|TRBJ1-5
TGCGCCAGCAGTCCACATCGGGGGTATGGCAATCAGCCCCAGCATTTT
CASSPHRGYGNQPQHF
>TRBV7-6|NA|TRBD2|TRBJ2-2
TGTGCCAGCAGCCCGGGACTAGCGGGAGGGCCGGGCACCGGGGAGCTGTTTTTT
CASSPGLAGGPGTGELFF
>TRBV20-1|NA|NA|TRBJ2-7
TGCAGTGTGAGGGGCCCCTACGAGCAGTACTTC
CSVRGPYEQYF